The 25 T cell receptor beta chains listed next were all sequenced from one sample in a study of beta chain features in type 1 diabetes. Reverse transcription of all isolated RNA meant that expressed TCRB transcripts were sequenced. Sequenced by immunoSEQ multiplex PCR; TCRdb stores in-frame clones only, minus some. The sample has about 240,000 clones, 25% to 30% seen once. What was sequenced was central memory CD4+ T cells from blood. These receptors all stem from a man aged 25 to 40 in good health.

In this sample, this clone turned up a few times. The V call is TRBV7-9, the J call TRBJ2-1; a weak D match, TRBD2 (5 bases). Trimming left V 0 bases short and J 9 bases short, with 9 bases between. The CDR3 spans 13 residues. The germline V gene encodes CDR1 SEHNR and CDR2 FQNEAQ (reference sequence). CDR3 sequence (DNA): TGTGCCAGCAGCTTAGCGCGGGCCAGTGAGCAGTTCTTC. Protein: CASSLARASEQFF. Supplemented by reference TRBV7-9 and TRBJ2-1, the full variable domain reads DTGVSQNPRHKITKRGQNVTFRCDPISEHNRLYWYRQTLGQGPEFLTYFQNEAQLEKSRLLSDRFSAERPKGSFSTLEIQRTEQGDSAMYLCASSLARASEQFFGPGTRLTVL.

The chain joins TRBV30 to TRBJ2-1; a weak D match, TRBD2 (5 bases). There are 13 residues in the CDR3. Germline V lookup: CDR1 GTSNPN, CDR2 SVGIG (reference sequence). Trimming left V 3 bases short and J 11 bases short, with 17 bases between. This CDR3 reads CAWRSDSHMKQFF. For the CDR3, the DNA is TGTGCCTGGAGATCGGACTCCCACATGAAGCAGTTCTTC.

The chain links TRBV5-1 to TRBJ2-3, with 12 bases identical to TRBD1. Germline-derived CDR1 and CDR2 are SGHRS and YFSETQ. The CDR3 spans 16 residues. The V gene end was trimmed by 4 bases and the J gene end by 4 bases; junction bases not matched to a gene: 7. The CDR3 DNA reads TGCGCCAGCAGCGTATCCGGGACAGGGGGCTCAGATACGCAGTATTTT. Residues: CASSVSGTGGSDTQYF.

The gene calls are TRBV30 and TRBJ1-4; D might be TRBD1 (6 bases). Trimming took 2 bases from V and 5 from J, leaving 15 bases between them. This CDR3 comprises 15 residues. Germline CDR1 reads GTSNPN; CDR2 reads SVGIG (reference sequence). The CDR3 DNA reads as TGTGCCTGGAGTCGGGACCGGGGGCCGAATGAAAAACTGTTTTTT. The encoded protein is CAWSRDRGPNEKLFF.

The chain is built from TRBV6-1 and TRBJ2-4; D tentatively fits TRBD1 or TRBD2 (5 bases each). The germline V gene has CDR1 MNHNS and CDR2 SASEGT. Trimming cost V 6 bases and J 0 bases, with 12 bases left between them. The CDR3 has 15 amino acids. The CDR3 spells CASSQGDIAKNIQYF. The CDR3 nucleotides are TGTGCCAGCAGCCAGGGAGATATAGCCAAAAACATTCAGTACTTC.

This clone was counted at least ten times. J is TRBJ2-3 and V is TRBV18; tentative D call: TRBD1 (5 bases). Trimming took 4 bases from V and 2 from J, leaving 19 bases between them. Per germline, CDR1 KGHSH and CDR2 LQKENI. The CDR3 has 17 amino acids. The CDR3 here is CASSQSPRQPSTDTQYF. As DNA, the CDR3 is TGTGCCAGCTCACAGTCACCTCGACAGCCATCCACAGATACGCAGTATTTT.

The V gene is TRBV11-2, the J gene TRBJ2-7; 7 bases align to TRBD1. CDR1 and CDR2 from the germline V gene are SGHAT and FQNNGV. The ends lost 8 bases at V and 5 bases at J; junction bases unmatched: 6. This CDR3 spans 12 amino acids. The CDR3 spells CASGPGGHEQYF. Written as DNA, the CDR3 is TGTGCCAGCGGACCAGGGGGACACGAGCAGTACTTC.

This clone was counted only a few times. The V and J genes are TRBV30 and TRBJ2-7, with a possible D match to TRBD1 (5 bases). Trimming removed 1 base at V and 3 bases at J, with 16 bases between. CDR1 is GTSNPN, CDR2 SVGIG, per germline (reference sequence). This CDR3 comprises 15 residues. The CDR3 sequence is CAWSDVGKGVYEQYF. CDR3 coding DNA: TGTGCCTGGAGTGACGTGGGGAAAGGGGTCTACGAGCAGTACTTC.

Points on this clone: The junction does not match germline at one end; this may be a read error. V gene TRBV30 combines with J gene TRBJ1-2; D gene uncertain. The length of the CDR3 is 12 residues. Germline loops: CDR1 GTSNPN, CDR2 SVGIG (reference sequence). For the CDR3, the DNA is TGTGCCTGGAGTGCTCGGCAGGATGAAAGGGCCTTC. Amino acid sequence: CAWSARQDERAF.

This clone occurred a few times. The chain is built from TRBV29-1 and TRBJ1-1; weak D call: TRBD1 (5 bases). CDR3 length equals 13 residues. CDR1 and CDR2 from the germline V gene are SQVTM and ANQGSEA. Trimming took 6 bases from V and 0 from J, leaving 11 bases between them. The CDR3 protein is CSVAGLLNTEAFF. The CDR3 DNA sequence: TGCAGCGTGGCAGGGTTACTGAACACTGAAGCTTTCTTT. The full variable domain, with the rest looked up from reference TRBV29-1 and TRBJ1-1, is SAVISQKPSRDICQRGTSLTIQCQVDSQVTMMFWYRQQPGQSLTLIATANQGSEATYESGFVIDKFPISRPNLTFSTLTVSNMSPEDSSIYLCSVAGLLNTEAFFGQGTRLTVV.

The chain is built from TRBV6-5 and TRBJ2-7; the match to TRBD2 covers 10 bases. The ends lost 6 bases at V and 2 bases at J; junction bases unmatched: 7. Germline V lookup: CDR1 MNHEY, CDR2 SVGAGI. The CDR3 is made up of 15 amino acids. CDR3 nucleotides: TGTGCCAGCAGATACGTAGCGGGAGGTACCTACGAGCAGTACTTC. This encodes CASRYVAGGTYEQYF.

This clone has at least ten counts. The CDR3 nucleotides are TGTGCCATCACGGGACTAGCGGACAATGAGCAGTTCTTC. This sequence encodes CAITGLADNEQFF. This rearrangement joins TRBV10-3 to TRBJ2-1; TRBD2 aligns across 11 bases. The J segment lost 5 bases and the V segment lost 7 bases, leaving 1 base of the junction unmatched. The CDR3 has 13 amino acids. Germline CDR1 is ENHRY and CDR2 is SYGVKD.

In this sample, this clone turned up a few times. Additional DNA sequences in this sample encode the identical CDR3. The V call is TRBV19, the J call TRBJ2-1; D gene unclear. Trimming left V 7 bases short and J 0 bases short, with 10 bases between. Germline-derived CDR1 and CDR2 are LNHDA and SQIVND (reference sequence). The CDR3 has 14 amino acids. In nucleotides, the CDR3 is TGTGCCAGTACTCCAGATAGCTCCTACAATGAGCAGTTCTTC. This translates into CASTPDSSYNEQFF.

In this sample, this clone turned up a few times. This rearrangement joins TRBV29-1 to TRBJ2-7; 9 nucleotides line up with TRBD2. The J segment lost 1 base and the V segment lost 6 bases, leaving 10 bases of the junction unmatched. The length of the CDR3 is 15 residues. The germline V gene has CDR1 SQVTM and CDR2 ANQGSEA. The DNA of the CDR3 is TGCAGCGTCGCCGGACTAGCGCTGAGATCCTACGAGCAGTACTTC. Encoded protein: CSVAGLALRSYEQYF.

The genes are TRBV7-2 and TRBJ2-1; 10 bases line up with TRBD1. CDR1 is SGHTA, CDR2 FQGNSA, per germline. Trimming removed 5 bases from V and 5 bases from J; junction bases left unmatched: 3. The CDR3 extends over 14 amino acids. CDR3 region: CASSMGQGNNEQFF. The DNA for the CDR3 is TGTGCCAGCAGCATGGGACAGGGGAACAATGAGCAGTTCTTC. The full variable domain, in which reference TRBV7-2 and TRBJ2-1 provide the parts outside the CDR3, is GAGVSQSPSNKVTEKGKDVELRCDPISGHTALYWYRQSLGQGLEFLIYFQGNSAPDKSGLPSDRFSAERTGGSVSTLTIQRTQQEDSAVYLCASSMGQGNNEQFFGPGTRLTVL.

This clone showed up just a few times. The CDR3 sequence: CASSLTLSGANVLTF. The DNA for the CDR3 is TGTGCCAGCAGCTTAACCCTCTCTGGGGCCAACGTCCTGACTTTC. The chain recombines TRBV5-4 with TRBJ2-6; D gene uncertain. Trimming pared 2 bases from V and 0 bases from J, leaving 6 bases between. The CDR3 totals 15 residues. Per germline, CDR1 SGHNT and CDR2 YYREEE (reference sequence). Full variable domain (rest looked up from reference TRBV5-4 and TRBJ2-6): ETGVTQSPTHLIKTRGQQVTLRCSSQSGHNTVSWYQQALGQGPQFIFQYYREEENGRGNFPPRFSGLQFPNYSSELNVNALELDDSALYLCASSLTLSGANVLTFGAGSRLTVL.

V is TRBV28 and J is TRBJ2-1; perhaps TRBD2 as D (5 bases). This CDR3 is built from 13 residues. V dropped 6 bases and J dropped 5 bases, with 11 bases sitting between them. CDR1 is MDHEN, CDR2 SYDVKM, per germline. The CDR3 loop reads CASSLGINNEQFF. The CDR3 DNA reads TGTGCCAGCAGCCTCGGGATTAACAATGAGCAGTTCTTC.

The rearrangement uses TRBV15 and TRBJ2-7; tentative D call: TRBD2 (5 bases). Trimming left V 1 base short and J 0 bases short, with 7 bases between. CDR1 and CDR2 (germline): LNHNV, YYDKDF (reference sequence). The CDR3 has 14 residues. The CDR3: CATSRVSDSYEQYF. The CDR3, as DNA: TGTGCCACCAGCAGAGTTAGCGACTCCTACGAGCAGTACTTC. Based on the CDR3 plus reference TRBV15 and TRBJ2-7, the full variable domain is DAMVIQNPRYQVTQFGKPVTLSCSQTLNHNVMYWYQQKSSQAPKLLFHYYDKDFNNEADTPDNFQSRRPNTSFCFLDIRSPGLGDTAMYLCATSRVSDSYEQYFGPGTRLTVT.

The rearrangement uses TRBV18 and TRBJ1-5; D is ambiguous. CDR1 is KGHSH, CDR2 LQKENI, per germline. Trimming removed 4 bases from V and 7 bases from J, with 11 bases in between. The CDR3 consists of 13 residues. The CDR3 nucleotides are TGTGCCAGCTCACAGGGAATCGAACAGCCCCAGCATTTT. Amino acids: CASSQGIEQPQHF.

This clone was seen only a few times. The chain is built from TRBV29-1 and TRBJ2-5; possibly TRBD1 or TRBD2 for D (5 bases each). Germline assignment: CDR1 SQVTM and CDR2 ANQGSEA. V lost 7 bases to trimming and J lost 5 bases, with 17 bases between them. The CDR3 consists of 13 residues. The CDR3 reads CSGGRGHRETQYF. CDR3 DNA: TGCAGCGGTGGCCGGGGCCACCGGGAGACCCAGTACTTC.

The V gene is TRBV27, the J gene TRBJ2-5; a weak D match, TRBD1 (6 bases). Trimming took 5 bases from V and 2 from J, leaving 12 bases between them. The CDR3 runs 14 residues. Germline-derived CDR1 and CDR2 are MNHEY and SMNVEV (reference sequence). DNA of the CDR3: TGTGCCAGCAGTCAGAGTGGACAGCAAGAGACCCAGTACTTC. Amino acids: CASSQSGQQETQYF.

Only a few counts were recorded for this clone. The CDR3 DNA follows: TGTGCCAGCAGCAAAATTCGTGGACACAATGAGCAGTTCTTC. Translation: CASSKIRGHNEQFF. This rearrangement joins TRBV11-2 to TRBJ2-1, with no clear D. Trimming took 5 bases from V and 5 from J, leaving 13 bases between them. Germline CDR1 SGHAT, CDR2 FQNNGV. The CDR3 consists of 14 residues. Variable domain in full (rest from reference TRBV11-2 and TRBJ2-1): EAGVAQSPRYKIIEKRQSVAFWCNPISGHATLYWYQQILGQGPKLLIQFQNNGVVDDSQLPKDRFSAERLKGVDSTLKIQPAKLEDSAVYLCASSKIRGHNEQFFGPGTRLTVL.

The gene calls are TRBV4-1 and TRBJ2-1; the D gene is possibly TRBD2 (6 bases). Germline lookup yields CDR1 MGHRA and CDR2 YSYEKL. Trimming took 1 base from V and 4 from J, leaving 11 bases between them. The length of the CDR3 is 15 residues. The DNA for the CDR3 is TGCGCCAGCAGCCAAGCCCTGGGACTTTACAATGAGCAGTTCTTC. It is translated as CASSQALGLYNEQFF.

The chain uses TRBV10-3 and TRBJ2-5; TRBD2 aligns across 7 bases. V lost 0 bases and J lost 0; bases outside the gene matches: 1. The V gene's germline CDR1 is ENHRY and CDR2 SYGVKD. The length of the CDR3 is 15 residues. The CDR3 DNA is TGTGCCATCAGTGAGTCTGGGGGGGACCAAGAGACCCAGTACTTC. Its protein is CAISESGGDQETQYF.

V and J are TRBV13 and TRBJ2-5; a possible D gene is TRBD1 (6 bases). Germline CDR1 is PRHDT and CDR2 is FYEKMQ (reference sequence). The CDR3 has 15 residues. Trimming took off 0 bases at V and 5 bases at J, with 13 bases between the two ends. In nucleotides, the CDR3 is TGTGCCAGCAGCTTAGGCACAGGGAAAGGGGAGACCCAGTACTTC. Amino acids: CASSLGTGKGETQYF.